A single sample gave rise to the 15 T cell receptor beta chains below, sequenced in a study of beta chain features in type 1 diabetes. Their antigens remain unidentified. Findings and limits, study-wide: Moderate but significant shortening of TCRB CDR3s was recorded in all four CD4+ subsets from Type 1 diabetes patients.

Sequencing targeted expressed TCRB transcripts, as all isolated RNA had been reverse transcribed. The assay was immunoSEQ multiplex PCR, and TCRdb's table has in-frame clones only and misses some. The data contain a few hundred thousand clones, 16% of them seen just once; the ten biggest clones take up 0.08% to 0.095%. Sequenced: naive CD4+ T cells from blood. The receptors shown here come from a man aged 25 to 45 with type 1 diabetes.

The sample holds a few counts of this clone. This chain uses TRBV14 with TRBJ2-7; D gene ambiguous. The germline CDR1 and CDR2 sequences are SGHDN and FVKESK. Trimming pared 4 bases from V and 7 bases from J, leaving 8 bases between. The CDR3 runs to 11 residues. The CDR3 nucleotides read TGTGCCAGCAGCCCAGCGCGGGAGCAGTACTTC. This codes for CASSPAREQYF.

This chain uses TRBV9 with TRBJ2-3; D gene unclear. V lost 7 bases to trimming and J lost 0 bases, with 6 bases between them. The CDR3 contains 12 residues. CDR1 and CDR2 from the germline V gene are SGDLS and YYNGEE. CDR3 sequence: CASGDSTDTQYF. DNA for the CDR3: TGTGCCAGCGGCGACAGCACAGATACGCAGTATTTT.

This chain links TRBV28 with TRBJ2-1; D is ambiguous. Trimming left V 10 bases short and J 5 bases short, with 15 bases between. The CDR3 extends over 13 amino acids. The germline V gene encodes CDR1 MDHEN and CDR2 SYDVKM. CDR3 in DNA: TGTGCCACCCTAAGCCCCTATGACAATGAGCAGTTCTTC. Amino acid sequence: CATLSPYDNEQFF.

As DNA, the CDR3 is TGTGCCAGCAGCTGGAGAGATACGCAGTATTTT. Its protein product is CASSWRDTQYF. The chain employs TRBV7-2 and TRBJ2-3, with no clear D. V was trimmed by 4 bases and J by 5 bases, leaving 4 bases between them. Germline CDR1 and CDR2: SGHTA and FQGNSA. The CDR3 has 11 amino acids.

DNA of the CDR3: TGTGCCTGGAGTTTCCGGGACAGGGATTCCTACGAGCAGTACTTC. Amino acids: CAWSFRDRDSYEQYF. This chain connects TRBV30 to TRBJ2-7; 9 bases are shared with TRBD1. V trimming: 2 bases; J trimming: 1 base; junction bases outside the gene matches: 6. Per the germline V gene, CDR1 is GTSNPN and CDR2 is SVGIG (reference sequence). This CDR3 region has 15 residues.

The chain recombines TRBV7-9 with TRBJ2-1; a weak D match, TRBD2 (6 bases). Between the trimmed V and J ends, which lost 5 bases and 8 bases, there was a span of 19 bases. The CDR3 runs 15 residues. Per the germline V gene, CDR1 is SEHNR and CDR2 is FQNEAQ (reference sequence). In nucleotides, the CDR3 is TGTGCCAGCAGCCTCGGGACTGCGGAGGTTGATGAGCAGTTCTTC. It yields the protein CASSLGTAEVDEQFF.

The chain has TRBV27 and TRBJ2-1; 10 bases are shared with TRBD2. The germline gives CDR1 MNHEY, CDR2 SMNVEV (reference sequence). Unmatched junction bases numbered 10, after V lost 3 bases and J lost 8 bases. This CDR3 comprises 16 residues. The CDR3, as DNA: TGTGCCAGCAGTTTTGGACTAGCGGCTAGTAAGGATGAGCAGTTCTTC. It specifies CASSFGLAASKDEQFF.

This clone turned up a few times. The chain links TRBV25-1 to TRBJ2-5, with 11 bases aligning to TRBD2. Losses at the gene ends were 8 bases for V and 4 bases for J; bases not matched to a gene: 12. From germline, CDR1 is MGHDK and CDR2 SYGVNS. The CDR3 loop spans 16 amino acids. CDR3 in amino acids: CASARRKGTSGETQYF. The CDR3 bases are TGTGCCAGCGCCCGACGGAAAGGGACTAGCGGAGAGACCCAGTACTTC.

The chain uses TRBV7-9 and TRBJ1-4; TRBD1 is a possible D gene (5 bases). The CDR3 spans 13 residues. The germline V gene encodes CDR1 SEHNR and CDR2 FQNEAQ (reference sequence). Trimming took off 11 bases at V and 3 bases at J, with 13 bases between the two ends. As DNA, the CDR3 is TGTGCCGTTCAGGGTTTTGCTAATGAAAAACTGTTTTTT. This encodes CAVQGFANEKLFF.

This clone appeared a few times. V usage is TRBV5-1 and J usage is TRBJ2-7; D call uncertain. V gave up 0 bases and J gave up 4 bases, with 5 bases separating them. The CDR3 has 12 residues. Per germline, CDR1 SGHRS and CDR2 YFSETQ. The CDR3 spells CASSLGFYEQYF. CDR3 DNA: TGCGCCAGCAGCTTGGGTTTTTACGAGCAGTACTTC.

The rearrangement joins TRBV30 to TRBJ2-1, with 8 bases identical to TRBD2. The CDR3 loop spans 13 amino acids. Unmatched junction bases numbered 4, after V lost 1 base and J lost 8 bases. The germline CDR1 and CDR2 sequences are GTSNPN and SVGIG (reference sequence). The CDR3 region is CAWSAGLGDEQFF. The CDR3 nucleotides are TGTGCCTGGAGTGCGGGACTAGGCGATGAGCAGTTCTTC.

This clone was counted only a few times. This chain joins TRBV7-9 and TRBJ1-2; D gene ambiguous. V gave up 5 bases and J gave up 2 bases, with 9 bases separating them. The V gene's germline CDR1 is SEHNR and CDR2 FQNEAQ (reference sequence). The length of the CDR3 is 13 residues. CDR3 amino acids: CASSREGNYGYTF. CDR3 in DNA: TGTGCCAGCAGCCGCGAAGGAAACTATGGCTACACCTTC.

In its sample, this clone was seen a few times. The V call is TRBV6-5, the J call TRBJ2-3, with D maybe TRBD1 (5 bases). CDR3 length: 14 amino acids. Germline CDR1 reads MNHEY; CDR2 reads SVGAGI. Trimming took off 3 bases at V and 5 bases at J, with 12 bases between the two ends. The CDR3 bases are TGTGCCAGCAGTTATGGCAGGGCTGAAGATACGCAGTATTTT. It specifies CASSYGRAEDTQYF.

The chain recombines TRBV7-2 with TRBJ2-1; the D gene is possibly TRBD1 (7 bases). This CDR3 has 15 residues. V was pared by 2 bases and J by 3 bases, with 11 bases between. Germline-derived CDR1 and CDR2 are SGHTA and FQGNSA. CDR3 in amino acids: CASSLNQGGYNEQFF. The CDR3 bases are TGTGCCAGCAGCTTAAACCAGGGGGGCTACAATGAGCAGTTCTTC.

The gene calls are TRBV7-2 and TRBJ2-7; tentatively, D is TRBD2 (6 bases). In germline, CDR1 is SGHTA, CDR2 FQGNSA. The CDR3 extends over 15 amino acids. V lost 3 bases and J 3 bases, leaving 15 bases between the germline ends. The CDR3 is CASSLTGGTDYEQYF. For the CDR3, the DNA is TGTGCCAGCAGCTTGACTGGCGGGACCGACTACGAGCAGTACTTC.